This entry describes one TCR beta chain. As handled by the study authors: Nucleated cell counts were estimated from reference gene primer amplification. TCRdb's copy holds only in-frame clones and misses some; the assay was immunoSEQ multiplex PCR. V and J calls and clone size are those listed in that table; D and trimming were worked out from the DNA. This sample has 90,000 to 130,000 clones, with approximately 89% found just once. This entry is derived from a study of blood T cell repertoires in COVID-19. In the study overall: From the United States, Italy and Spain came samples of acute and convalescent COVID-19. Sources were T cells, B-cell-depleted T cells, or PBMCs; the material itself was cDNA or gDNA.

Trimming shortened V by 7 bases and J by 1 base, and 13 bases separated the two germline ends. This CDR3 is 14 amino acids long. CDR1 SNHLY and CDR2 FYNNEI come from the germline V gene. The chain is built from TRBV2 and TRBJ1-2; D is perhaps TRBD1 (5 bases). The sequence came from a man aged 35 to 55 with acute or convalescent COVID-19. The sequenced sample consisted of peripheral blood. CDR3 in DNA: TGTGCCAGCATTTGGGGCAGGGTTAACTATGGCTACACCTTC. This sequence encodes CASIWGRVNYGYTF.